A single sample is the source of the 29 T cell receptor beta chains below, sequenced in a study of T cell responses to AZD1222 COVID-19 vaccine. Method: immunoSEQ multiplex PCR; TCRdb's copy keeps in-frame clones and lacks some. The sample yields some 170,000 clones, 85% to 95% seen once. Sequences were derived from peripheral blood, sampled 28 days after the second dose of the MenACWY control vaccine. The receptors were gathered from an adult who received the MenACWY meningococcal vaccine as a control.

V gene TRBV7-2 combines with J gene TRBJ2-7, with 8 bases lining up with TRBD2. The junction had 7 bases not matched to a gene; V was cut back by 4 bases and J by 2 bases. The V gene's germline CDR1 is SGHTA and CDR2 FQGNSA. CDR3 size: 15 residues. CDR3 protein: CASSSVPGGPYEQYF. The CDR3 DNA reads TGTGCCAGCAGCTCCGTTCCGGGGGGGCCCTACGAGCAGTACTTC. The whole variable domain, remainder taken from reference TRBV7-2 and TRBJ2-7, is GAGVSQSPSNKVTEKGKDVELRCDPISGHTALYWYRQSLGQGLEFLIYFQGNSAPDKSGLPSDRFSAERTGGSVSTLTIQRTQQEDSAVYLCASSSVPGGPYEQYFGPGTRLTVT.

CDR3 coding DNA: TGTGCCAGTAGAGACCGGGACAGACTAAATGAAAAACTGTTTTTT. As protein: CASRDRDRLNEKLFF. The chain employs TRBV19 and TRBJ1-4; 7 bases align to TRBD1. CDR3 size: 15 residues. CDR1 is LNHDA and CDR2 is SQIVND in the germline V gene (reference sequence). The ends lost 6 bases at V and 5 bases at J; junction bases unmatched: 9.

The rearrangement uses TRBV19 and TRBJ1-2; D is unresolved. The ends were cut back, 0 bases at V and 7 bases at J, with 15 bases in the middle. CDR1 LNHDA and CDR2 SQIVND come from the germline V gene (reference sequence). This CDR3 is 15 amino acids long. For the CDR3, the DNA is TGTGCCAGTAGTATAGATTCAGCCAGCCCCTTTGGCTACACCTTC. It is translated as CASSIDSASPFGYTF.

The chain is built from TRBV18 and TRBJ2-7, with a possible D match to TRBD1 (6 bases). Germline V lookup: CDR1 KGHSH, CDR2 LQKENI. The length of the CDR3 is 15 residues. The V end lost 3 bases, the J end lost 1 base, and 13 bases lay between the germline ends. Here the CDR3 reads CASSPTSGTSYEQYF. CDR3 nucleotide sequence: TGTGCCAGCTCACCGACCTCCGGGACATCCTACGAGCAGTACTTC. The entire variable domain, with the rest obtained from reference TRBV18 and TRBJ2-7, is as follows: NAGVMQNPRHLVRRRGQEARLRCSPMKGHSHVYWYRQLPEEGLKFMVYLQKENIIDESGMPKERFSAEFPKEGPSILRIQQVVRGDSAAYFCASSPTSGTSYEQYFGPGTRLTVT.

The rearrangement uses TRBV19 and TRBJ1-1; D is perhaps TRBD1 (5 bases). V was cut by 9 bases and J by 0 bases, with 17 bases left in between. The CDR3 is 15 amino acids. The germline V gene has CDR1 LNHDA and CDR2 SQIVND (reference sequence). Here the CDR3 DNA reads TGTGCCAGCAGTGAGGTGGGACGGCTGAACACTGAAGCTTTCTTT. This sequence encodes CASSEVGRLNTEAFF. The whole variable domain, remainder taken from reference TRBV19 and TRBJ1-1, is DGGITQSPKYLFRKEGQNVTLSCEQNLNHDAMYWYRQDPGQGLRLIYYSQIVNDFQKGDIAEGYSVSREKKESFPLTVTSAQKNPTAFYLCASSEVGRLNTEAFFGQGTRLTVV.

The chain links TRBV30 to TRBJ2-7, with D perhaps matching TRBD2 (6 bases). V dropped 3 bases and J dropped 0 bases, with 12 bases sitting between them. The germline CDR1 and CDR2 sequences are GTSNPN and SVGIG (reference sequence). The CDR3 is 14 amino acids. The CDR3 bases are TGTGCCTGGAGCCGGGACTCACTCTCCTACGAGCAGTACTTC. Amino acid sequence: CAWSRDSLSYEQYF.

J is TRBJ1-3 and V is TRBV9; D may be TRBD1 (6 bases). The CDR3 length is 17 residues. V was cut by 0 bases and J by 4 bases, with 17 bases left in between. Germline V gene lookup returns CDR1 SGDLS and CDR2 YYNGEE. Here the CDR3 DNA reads TGTGCCAGCAGCGTAGGACAGGTGTGGTCGCCCGGAAACACCATATATTTT. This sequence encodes CASSVGQVWSPGNTIYF.

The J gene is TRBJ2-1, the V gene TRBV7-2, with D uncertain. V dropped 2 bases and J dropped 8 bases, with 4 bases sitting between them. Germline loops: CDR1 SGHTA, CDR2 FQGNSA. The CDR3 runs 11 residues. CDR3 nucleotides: TGTGCCAGCAGCTTAATCTATGAGCAGTTCTTC. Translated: CASSLIYEQFF.

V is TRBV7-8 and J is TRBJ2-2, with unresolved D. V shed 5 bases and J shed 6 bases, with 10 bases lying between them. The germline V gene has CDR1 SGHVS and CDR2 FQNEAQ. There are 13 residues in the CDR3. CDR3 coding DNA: TGTGCCAGCAGCCCCGGGTGGGCCGGGGAGCTGTTTTTT. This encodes CASSPGWAGELFF.

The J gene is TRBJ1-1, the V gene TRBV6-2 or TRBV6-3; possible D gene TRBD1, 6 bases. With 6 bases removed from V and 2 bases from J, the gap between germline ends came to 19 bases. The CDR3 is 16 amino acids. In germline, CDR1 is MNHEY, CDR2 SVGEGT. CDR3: CASSRSGHQYNTEAFF. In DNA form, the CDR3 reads TGTGCCAGCAGCCGCTCGGGACACCAGTACAACACTGAAGCTTTCTTT.

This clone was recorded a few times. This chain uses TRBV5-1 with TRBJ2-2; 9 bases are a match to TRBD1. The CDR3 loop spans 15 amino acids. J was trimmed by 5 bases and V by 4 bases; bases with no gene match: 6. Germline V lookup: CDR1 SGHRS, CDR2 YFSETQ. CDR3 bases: TGCGCCAGCAGCCCTAGGACAGGGGATACCGGGGAGCTGTTTTTT. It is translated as CASSPRTGDTGELFF.

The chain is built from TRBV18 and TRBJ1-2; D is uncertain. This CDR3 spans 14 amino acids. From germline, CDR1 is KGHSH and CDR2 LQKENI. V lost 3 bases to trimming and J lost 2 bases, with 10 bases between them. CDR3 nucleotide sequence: TGTGCCAGCTCACCCGCAGGCCAAAACTATGGCTACACCTTC. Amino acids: CASSPAGQNYGYTF.

The CDR3 reads CASISVGEAQHF. Written as DNA, the CDR3 is TGTGCCAGCATCTCGGTAGGGGAGGCCCAGCATTTT. This chain joins TRBV28 and TRBJ1-5; a weak D match, TRBD1 (5 bases). Germline V lookup: CDR1 MDHEN, CDR2 SYDVKM. V shed 7 bases and J shed 11 bases, with 15 bases lying between them. This CDR3 is built from 12 residues.

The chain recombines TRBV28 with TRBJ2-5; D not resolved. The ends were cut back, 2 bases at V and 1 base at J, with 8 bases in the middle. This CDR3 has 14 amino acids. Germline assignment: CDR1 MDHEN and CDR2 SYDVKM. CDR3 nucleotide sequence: TGTGCCAGCAGTTTAGCAGGAATCCAAGAGACCCAGTACTTC. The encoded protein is CASSLAGIQETQYF. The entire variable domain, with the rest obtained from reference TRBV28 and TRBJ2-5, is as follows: DVKVTQSSRYLVKRTGEKVFLECVQDMDHENMFWYRQDPGLGLRLIYFSYDVKMKEKGDIPEGYSVSREKKERFSLILESASTNQTSMYLCASSLAGIQETQYFGPGTRLLVL.

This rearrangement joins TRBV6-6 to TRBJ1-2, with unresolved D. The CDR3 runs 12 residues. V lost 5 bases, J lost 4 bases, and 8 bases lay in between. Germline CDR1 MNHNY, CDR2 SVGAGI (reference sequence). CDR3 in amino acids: CASSTLGYGYTF. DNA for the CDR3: TGTGCCAGCAGTACCCTTGGCTATGGCTACACCTTC.

The CDR3 spells CASSRQGEYGYTF. CDR3 bases: TGCGCCAGCAGCCGACAGGGCGAATATGGCTACACCTTC. V gene TRBV5-1 combines with J gene TRBJ1-2, with 7 bases identical to TRBD1. There are 13 residues in the CDR3. Trimming cost V 4 bases and J 5 bases; bases outside gene matches: 5. Germline V gene data show CDR1 as SGHRS and CDR2 as YFSETQ.

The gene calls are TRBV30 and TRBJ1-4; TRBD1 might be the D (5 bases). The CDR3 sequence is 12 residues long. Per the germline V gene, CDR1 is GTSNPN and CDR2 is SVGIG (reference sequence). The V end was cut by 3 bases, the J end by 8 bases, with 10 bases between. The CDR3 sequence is CAWRSGVEKLFF. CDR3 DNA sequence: TGTGCCTGGAGATCGGGGGTCGAAAAACTGTTTTTT.

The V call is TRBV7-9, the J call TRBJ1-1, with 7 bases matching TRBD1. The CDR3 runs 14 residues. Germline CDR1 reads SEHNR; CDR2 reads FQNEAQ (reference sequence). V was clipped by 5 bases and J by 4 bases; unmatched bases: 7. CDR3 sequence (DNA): TGTGCCAGCAGCACGACCCAGGGGGGCACTGAAGCTTTCTTT. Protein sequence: CASSTTQGGTEAFF.

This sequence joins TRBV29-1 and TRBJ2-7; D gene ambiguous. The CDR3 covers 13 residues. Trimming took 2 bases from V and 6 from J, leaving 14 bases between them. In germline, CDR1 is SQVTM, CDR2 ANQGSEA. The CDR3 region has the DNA TGCAGCGTTGAACGGTCCCAAGGCGGCGAGCAGTACTTC. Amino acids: CSVERSQGGEQYF.

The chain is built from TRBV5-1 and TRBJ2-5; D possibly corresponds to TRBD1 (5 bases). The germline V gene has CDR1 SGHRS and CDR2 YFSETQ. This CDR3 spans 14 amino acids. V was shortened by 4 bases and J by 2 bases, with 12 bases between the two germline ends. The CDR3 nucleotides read TGCGCCAGCAGCGTGACAGTTGCACAAGAGACCCAGTACTTC. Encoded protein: CASSVTVAQETQYF.

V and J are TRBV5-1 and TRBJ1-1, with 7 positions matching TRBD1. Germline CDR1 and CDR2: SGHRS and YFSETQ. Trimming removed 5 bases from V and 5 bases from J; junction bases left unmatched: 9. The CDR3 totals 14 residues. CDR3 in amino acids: CASSLQGGGTEAFF. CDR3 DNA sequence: TGCGCCAGCAGTTTGCAGGGGGGAGGGACTGAAGCTTTCTTT.

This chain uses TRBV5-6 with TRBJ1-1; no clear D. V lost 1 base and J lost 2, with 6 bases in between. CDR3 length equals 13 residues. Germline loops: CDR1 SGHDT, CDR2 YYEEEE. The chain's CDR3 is CASSLKVNTEAFF. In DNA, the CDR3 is TGTGCCAGCAGCTTGAAGGTAAACACTGAAGCTTTCTTT.

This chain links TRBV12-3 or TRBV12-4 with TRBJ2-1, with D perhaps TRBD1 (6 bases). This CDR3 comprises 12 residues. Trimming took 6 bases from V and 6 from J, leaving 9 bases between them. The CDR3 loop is CASRGTLNEQFF. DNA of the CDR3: TGTGCCAGCAGGGGGACACTCAATGAGCAGTTCTTC.

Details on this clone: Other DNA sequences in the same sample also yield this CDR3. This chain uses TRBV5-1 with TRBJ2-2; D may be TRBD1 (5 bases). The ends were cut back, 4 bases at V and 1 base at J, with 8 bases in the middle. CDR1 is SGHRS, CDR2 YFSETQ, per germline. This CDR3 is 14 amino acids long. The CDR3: CASSEQGNTGELFF. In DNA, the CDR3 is TGCGCCAGCAGCGAGCAGGGGAACACCGGGGAGCTGTTTTTT.

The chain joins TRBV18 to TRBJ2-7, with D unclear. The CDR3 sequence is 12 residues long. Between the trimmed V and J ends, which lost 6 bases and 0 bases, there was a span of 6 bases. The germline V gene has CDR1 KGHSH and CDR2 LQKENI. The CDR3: CASSPASYEQYF. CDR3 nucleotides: TGTGCCAGCTCCCCGGCCTCCTACGAGCAGTACTTC.

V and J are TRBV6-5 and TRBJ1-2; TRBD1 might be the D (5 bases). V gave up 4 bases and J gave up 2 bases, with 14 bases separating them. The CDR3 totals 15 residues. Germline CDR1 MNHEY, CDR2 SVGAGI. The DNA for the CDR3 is TGTGCCAGCAGTTGGGGCGGGGGGACCAACTATGGCTACACCTTC. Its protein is CASSWGGGTNYGYTF.

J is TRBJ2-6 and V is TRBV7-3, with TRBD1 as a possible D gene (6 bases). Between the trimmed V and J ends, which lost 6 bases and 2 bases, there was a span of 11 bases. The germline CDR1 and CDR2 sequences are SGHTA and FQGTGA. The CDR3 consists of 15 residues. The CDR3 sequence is CASSLQGTGANVLTF. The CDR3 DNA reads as TGTGCCAGCAGTCTTCAGGGGACTGGGGCCAACGTCCTGACTTTC.

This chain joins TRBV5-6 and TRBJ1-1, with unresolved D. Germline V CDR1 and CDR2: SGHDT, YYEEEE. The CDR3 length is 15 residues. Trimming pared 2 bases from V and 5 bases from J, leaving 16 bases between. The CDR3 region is CASSLGPNGETEAFF. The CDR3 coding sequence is TGTGCCAGCAGCTTAGGCCCCAACGGCGAGACTGAAGCTTTCTTT.

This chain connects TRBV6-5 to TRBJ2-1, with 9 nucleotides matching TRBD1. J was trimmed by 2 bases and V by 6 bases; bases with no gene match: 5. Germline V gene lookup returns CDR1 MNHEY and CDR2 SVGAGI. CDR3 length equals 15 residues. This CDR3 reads CASRVDRGAYNEQFF. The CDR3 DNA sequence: TGTGCCAGCAGGGTGGACAGGGGAGCCTACAATGAGCAGTTCTTC.